One and the same sample provided the 4 T cell receptor beta chains below, sequenced in a study of metastatic and nonmetastatic thyroid tumors (TCRdb year 2020). No treatment had been received by any patient before thyroid surgery. Libraries were constructed by PCR. TCRdb lists the instrument as Illumina HiSeq 4000. TCRdb handled the public reads itself, with Q25 trimming in fastp and clone calling in MiXCR, and kept productive beta chains. The sample records approximately 84,000 clones, approximately 15% of which are singletons. The biggest ten clones account for 3.6% of the sample. Sequencing was performed on blood. The receptors were sampled from a female donor with papillary thyroid cancer or a benign thyroid nodule (not recorded which). Some clones in this sample may be carry-over from other donors' samples.

On this clone: This sequence may be a read error, since a much larger clone differs from it by one base. The V call is TRBV5-8, the J call TRBJ2-3; D is possibly TRBD2 (7 bases). V lost 2 bases and J 3 bases, leaving 13 bases between the germline ends. The germline V gene has CDR1 SGHTS and CDR2 YDEGEE. The CDR3 contains 15 residues. The CDR3 here is CASSFGGADTDTQYF. The CDR3 region has the DNA TGTGCCAGCAGCTTTGGGGGGGCGGATACAGATACGCAGTATTTT.

This clone was seen many times. The chain recombines TRBV28 with TRBJ2-7; D might be TRBD1 (6 bases). V lost 5 bases, J lost 3 bases, and 11 bases lay in between. This CDR3 has 13 amino acids. Germline CDR1 MDHEN, CDR2 SYDVKM. This CDR3 is CASSRAQGYEQYF. The CDR3 coding sequence is TGTGCCAGCAGTAGGGCACAGGGCTACGAGCAGTACTTC.

This clone was observed at least ten times. The chain carries TRBV29-1 and TRBJ1-1, with 7 bases identical to TRBD1. The ends lost 4 bases at V and 5 bases at J; junction bases unmatched: 16. CDR1 is SQVTM and CDR2 is ANQGSEA in the germline V gene. The CDR3 spans 16 residues. The DNA for the CDR3 is TGCAGCGTTGTGGGGGACGATCCACAGGGGTTGACTGAAGCTTTCTTT. Residues: CSVVGDDPQGLTEAFF.

About this clone: A much more abundant neighbour one base away suggests this may be a read error. The chain carries TRBV9 and TRBJ2-5, with TRBD1 matching 9 bases. Unmatched junction bases numbered 11, after V lost 2 bases and J lost 6 bases. The CDR3 is 16 amino acids. Per germline, CDR1 SGDLS and CDR2 YYNGEE. CDR3 loop: CASSVDAGQGGQTQYF. The DNA of the CDR3 is TGTGCCAGCAGCGTGGATGCGGGACAGGGTGGCCAGACCCAGTACTTC. Combining the CDR3 with reference TRBV9 and TRBJ2-5 gives the whole variable domain DSGVTQTPKHLITATGQRVTLRCSPRSGDLSVYWYQQSLDQGLQFLIQYYNGEERAKGNILERFSAQQFPDLHSELNLSSLELGDSALYFCASSVDAGQGGQTQYFGPGTRLLVL.